This T cell receptor beta chain was captured by sequencing in a study of spatial heterogeneity in lung cancer. Turning to the study itself: Detected beta-chain sequences consistently exceeded alpha-chain sequences. Across the raw uncorrected reads, a unique TCR and UMI combination was observed, on average, more than ten times. Broader study findings: Tumors with more nonsynonymous mutations had more expanded intratumoral alpha and beta TCRs. Estimation of coverage gave values of approximately 7% for alpha and more than 11% for beta chains in tumor T cells.

The sample's time point: sample taken at primary tumor resection. Tumor, nontumor lung or frozen PBMC supplied whole RNA, sequenced without sorting. A word on this clonotype: What it binds is unknown.

A single record per CDR3 protein comes from TCRdb applying MiXCR to the 5' RACE reads. The sample lists some 10,000 distinct CDR3 sequences, about 5% occurring once. Between the trimmed V and J ends, which lost 1 base and 4 bases, there was a span of 8 bases. Germline CDR1 reads GTSNPN; CDR2 reads SVGIG (reference sequence). The CDR3 covers 12 residues. Specimen: lung tumor tissue, collected at surgery. The TCR comes from a male donor with early-stage non-small cell lung cancer. This sequence joins TRBV30 and TRBJ2-7; D is perhaps TRBD1 (5 bases). The CDR3 loop reads CAWSGQGYEQYF. CDR3 bases: TGTGCCTGGAGTGGCCAGGGTTACGAGCAGTACTTC.